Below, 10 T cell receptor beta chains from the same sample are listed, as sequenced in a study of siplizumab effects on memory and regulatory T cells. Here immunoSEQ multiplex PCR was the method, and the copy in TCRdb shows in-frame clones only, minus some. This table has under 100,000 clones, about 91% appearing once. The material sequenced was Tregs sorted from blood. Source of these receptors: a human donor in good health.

The CDR3 nucleotides read TGTGCCAGCAGCTTAGACGTCTCCGGGACAGGCGGAGCTTTCTTT. This codes for CASSLDVSGTGGAFF. The chain links TRBV7-2 to TRBJ1-1; 8 bases line up with TRBD1. Germline-derived CDR1 and CDR2 are SGHTA and FQGNSA. The CDR3 totals 15 residues. J was trimmed by 10 bases and V by 1 base; bases with no gene match: 11.

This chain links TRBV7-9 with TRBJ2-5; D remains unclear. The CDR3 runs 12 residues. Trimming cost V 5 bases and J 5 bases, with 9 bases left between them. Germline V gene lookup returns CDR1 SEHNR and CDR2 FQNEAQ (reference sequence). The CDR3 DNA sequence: TGTGCCAGCAGCGTAGGGTATGAGACCCAGTACTTC. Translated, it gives CASSVGYETQYF.

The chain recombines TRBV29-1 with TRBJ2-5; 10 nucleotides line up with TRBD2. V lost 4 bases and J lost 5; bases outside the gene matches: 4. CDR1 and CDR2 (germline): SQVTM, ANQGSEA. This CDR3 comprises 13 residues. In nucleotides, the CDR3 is TGCAGCGTTGGGTTAGCGGGGGGCGAGACCCAGTACTTC. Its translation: CSVGLAGGETQYF.

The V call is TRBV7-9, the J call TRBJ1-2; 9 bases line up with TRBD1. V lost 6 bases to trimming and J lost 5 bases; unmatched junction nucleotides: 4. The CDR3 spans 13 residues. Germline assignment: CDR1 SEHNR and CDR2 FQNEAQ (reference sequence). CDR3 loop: CASRPGQGYGYTF. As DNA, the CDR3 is TGTGCCAGCAGGCCGGGACAGGGATATGGCTACACCTTC.

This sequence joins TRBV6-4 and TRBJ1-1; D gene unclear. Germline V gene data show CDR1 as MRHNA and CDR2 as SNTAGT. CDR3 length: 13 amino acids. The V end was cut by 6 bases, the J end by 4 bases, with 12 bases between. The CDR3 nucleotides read TGTGCCAGCAGCCTCGGTGGTGGCACTGAAGCTTTCTTT. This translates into CASSLGGGTEAFF.

The CDR3 nucleotides read TGTGCCAGCAGCTTAAGTACTAGCGGGACCTACGAGCAGTACTTC. This codes for CASSLSTSGTYEQYF. The chain is built from TRBV7-2 and TRBJ2-7, with 10 bases identical to TRBD2. J gave up 2 bases and V 2 bases, and 3 bases lay outside the gene matches. The CDR3 length is 15 residues. CDR1 is SGHTA, CDR2 FQGNSA, per germline.

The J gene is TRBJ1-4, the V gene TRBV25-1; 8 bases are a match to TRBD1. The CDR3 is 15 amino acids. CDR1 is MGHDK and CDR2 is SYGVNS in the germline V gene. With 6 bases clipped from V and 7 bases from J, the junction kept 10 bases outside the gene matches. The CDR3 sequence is CASRPGGTWGEKLFF. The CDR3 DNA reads TGTGCCAGCAGACCAGGGGGCACATGGGGTGAAAAACTGTTTTTT.

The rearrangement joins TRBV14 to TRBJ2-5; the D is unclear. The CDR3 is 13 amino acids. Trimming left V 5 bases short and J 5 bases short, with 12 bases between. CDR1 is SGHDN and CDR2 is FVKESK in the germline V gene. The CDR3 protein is CASSKAPRETQYF. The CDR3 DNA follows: TGTGCCAGCAGCAAAGCTCCTCGGGAGACCCAGTACTTC.

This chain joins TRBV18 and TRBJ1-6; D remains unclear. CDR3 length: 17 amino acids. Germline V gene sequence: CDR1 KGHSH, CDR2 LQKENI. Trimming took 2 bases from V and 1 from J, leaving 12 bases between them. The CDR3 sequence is CASSPFGEQSYNSPLHF. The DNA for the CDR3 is TGTGCCAGCTCACCATTCGGGGAACAGTCCTATAATTCACCCCTCCACTTT. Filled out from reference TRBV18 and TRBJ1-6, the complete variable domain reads NAGVMQNPRHLVRRRGQEARLRCSPMKGHSHVYWYRQLPEEGLKFMVYLQKENIIDESGMPKERFSAEFPKEGPSILRIQQVVRGDSAAYFCASSPFGEQSYNSPLHFGNGTRLTVT.

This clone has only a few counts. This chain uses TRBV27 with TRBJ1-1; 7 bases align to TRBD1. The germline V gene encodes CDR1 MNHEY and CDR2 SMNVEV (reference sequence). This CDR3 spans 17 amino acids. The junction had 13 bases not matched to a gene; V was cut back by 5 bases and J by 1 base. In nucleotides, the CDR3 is TGTGCCAGCAGTAGGGCGCCGGGACAGAAGAAGAACACTGAAGCTTTCTTT. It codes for CASSRAPGQKKNTEAFF.